A single sample is the source of the 13 T cell receptor beta chains below, sequenced in a study of blood T cell repertoires in COVID-19. Produced via immunoSEQ multiplex PCR; TCRdb's table is partial and in-frame only. Found here are fewer than 200,000 clones, roughly 86% of them singletons; the top ten hold approximately 25%. The sequencing input was PBMCs or T cells enriched from blood (not recorded which). The receptors here all came from a woman aged 40-49 years in a cohort exposed to, infected with or recovered from COVID-19 (not recorded which).

V is TRBV20-1 and J is TRBJ1-2; 7 bases line up with TRBD1. The CDR3 has 13 amino acids. Germline trimming cut 3 bases from V and 4 bases from J; bases unmatched to any gene: 5. CDR1 is DFQATT, CDR2 SNEGSKA, per germline (reference sequence). Here the CDR3 DNA reads TGCAGTGCTAGTGACAGGGTCGGCTATGGCTACACCTTC. As protein: CSASDRVGYGYTF.

The chain couples TRBV30 to TRBJ2-1; TRBD2 matches at 8 bases. Germline CDR1 reads GTSNPN; CDR2 reads SVGIG (reference sequence). The J segment lost 3 bases and the V segment lost 2 bases, leaving 3 bases of the junction unmatched. The CDR3 totals 14 residues. The CDR3 nucleotides are TGTGCCTGGAGTAGCGGGAGCGGCTACAATGAGCAGTTCTTC. Translating gives CAWSSGSGYNEQFF.

The rearrangement links TRBV15 to TRBJ1-2; tentative D call: TRBD1 (6 bases). The CDR3 has 13 amino acids. With 5 bases removed from V and 5 bases from J, the gap between germline ends came to 12 bases. CDR1 and CDR2 (germline): LNHNV, YYDKDF (reference sequence). DNA for the CDR3: TGTGCCACCAGCGGCGATGGACAGTATGGCTACACCTTC. Amino acid sequence: CATSGDGQYGYTF.

This chain uses TRBV29-1 with TRBJ1-1; 12 bases are a match to TRBD1. Looked up from germline, CDR1 is SQVTM and CDR2 is ANQGSEA. CDR3 size: 15 residues. The trim removed 6 bases at V and 0 bases at J, leaving 5 bases unmatched. The CDR3 nucleotides are TGCAGCGTGGCCAGGGACAGGGGGCTGAACACTGAAGCTTTCTTT. Its protein is CSVARDRGLNTEAFF.

The chain recombines TRBV6-4 with TRBJ1-1, with a tentative D call TRBD1 (5 bases). Per germline, CDR1 MRHNA and CDR2 SNTAGT. V lost 6 bases to trimming and J lost 0 bases, with 14 bases between them. There are 15 residues in the CDR3. CDR3 sequence reads: CASRDWATVNTEAFF. DNA of the CDR3: TGTGCCAGCAGGGATTGGGCGACAGTGAACACTGAAGCTTTCTTT.

The rearrangement uses TRBV6-2 or TRBV6-3 and TRBJ2-3; 15 bases fit TRBD2. The ends lost 4 bases at V and 6 bases at J; junction bases unmatched: 8. The CDR3 contains 17 residues. Germline V gene lookup returns CDR1 MNHEY and CDR2 SVGEGT. The CDR3, as DNA: TGTGCCAGCAGTTCCCGGACTAGCGGGAGGGCCTCGGATACGCAGTATTTT. As protein: CASSSRTSGRASDTQYF.

CDR3 DNA: TGTGCCAGCAATACCGGGACAGGGACTACCGGGGAGCTGTTTTTT. It translates to CASNTGTGTTGELFF. V gene TRBV7-8 combines with J gene TRBJ2-2; TRBD1 matches at 9 bases. CDR3 length equals 15 residues. Germline V gene data show CDR1 as SGHVS and CDR2 as FQNEAQ. J lost 5 bases, V lost 7 bases, and 8 bases had no gene match.

CDR3 residues: CASSEGVNEQFF. CDR3 bases: TGTGCCAGCAGCGAGGGAGTCAATGAGCAGTTCTTC. The rearrangement uses TRBV9 and TRBJ2-1; the D gene is possibly TRBD2 (5 bases). In germline, CDR1 is SGDLS, CDR2 YYNGEE. Trimming removed 3 bases from V and 6 bases from J, with 7 bases in between. The CDR3 runs 12 residues.

This clone was detected once. The same CDR3 can be traced to other DNA sequences in this sample. The V gene is TRBV2, the J gene TRBJ2-2, with a tentative D call TRBD1 (6 bases). With 4 bases removed from V and 1 base from J, the gap between germline ends came to 7 bases. The CDR3 is 14 residues long. The germline CDR1 and CDR2 sequences are SNHLY and FYNNEI. CDR3 in amino acids: CASSGRGNTGELFF. The CDR3 region has the DNA TGTGCCAGCAGTGGCAGGGGGAACACCGGGGAGCTGTTTTTT. Together with reference TRBV2 and TRBJ2-2, the CDR3 gives the full variable domain: EPEVTQTPSHQVTQMGQEVILRCVPISNHLYFYWYRQILGQKVEFLVSFYNNEISEKSEIFDDQFSVERPDGSNFTLKIRSTKLEDSAMYFCASSGRGNTGELFFGEGSRLTVL.

V usage is TRBV9 and J usage is TRBJ1-2; D might be TRBD1 (6 bases). V was clipped by 3 bases and J by 2 bases, with 14 bases between them. The CDR3 sequence is 15 residues long. CDR1 is SGDLS and CDR2 is YYNGEE in the germline V gene. This CDR3 is CASSGARRGNYGYTF. CDR3 sequence (DNA): TGTGCCAGCAGCGGTGCCCGTAGGGGGAACTATGGCTACACCTTC.

This clone was detected once. The chain employs TRBV19 and TRBJ1-5; no definite D call. Trimming removed 5 bases at V and 6 bases at J, with 14 bases between. The CDR3 is 14 residues long. Germline V CDR1 and CDR2: LNHDA, SQIVND (reference sequence). The chain's CDR3 is CASSVPEGSQPQHF. Here the CDR3 DNA reads TGTGCCAGTAGTGTTCCCGAGGGTAGTCAGCCCCAGCATTTT.

This sequence joins TRBV3-1 (or the pseudogene TRBV3-2) and TRBJ2-3; 8 bases map to TRBD2. This CDR3 is 15 amino acids long. The germline V gene has CDR1 LGHDT and CDR2 YNNKEL (reference sequence). V shed 6 bases, J shed 3 bases, and the junction held 8 bases outside the gene matches. The CDR3 bases are TGTGCCAGCAGTAAGGGACTAGGGTCGACAGATACGCAGTATTTT. This gives the protein CASSKGLGSTDTQYF.

This clone was picked up one time. The V call is TRBV12-5, the J call TRBJ2-5; 8 bases line up with TRBD1. The CDR3 extends over 16 amino acids. CDR1 LGHNT and CDR2 FRNRAP come from the germline V gene. J gave up 5 bases and V 10 bases, and 18 bases lay outside the gene matches. This CDR3 reads CATSLYPGGKWETQYF. In nucleotides, the CDR3 is TGTGCTACCTCCCTCTACCCAGGGGGCAAGTGGGAGACCCAGTACTTC.